The clone carrying this T cell receptor beta chain came up once. The target antigen is unknown. With approximately 500 ng total RNA as template and a constant-region primer, TCR beta cDNA was made. Sequencing libraries for TCR beta derived from three nested multiplex PCR rounds that used slightly modified ARM-PCR. Rounds one and two of PCR, each of about 10 cycles, were primed with TRBV1-TRBV30 forward primers and a C-beta reverse primer. TCRdb ran MiXCR on the multiplex PCR reads and lists one entry per CDR3 protein. The sample includes a few hundred thousand distinct CDR3 sequences, nearly 60% of them seen just once. The sample belongs to a study of tumor-infiltrating lymphocytes in primary liver carcinoma. Whole-study results and caveats: Tumor region pairs overlapped more than did tumor-adjacent and tumor-blood pairs.

Unsorted whole blood supplied the blood RNA, and germline DNA was isolated too. This CDR3 is built from 15 residues. Unmatched junction bases numbered 0, after V lost 1 base and J lost 6 bases. Germline values: CDR1 SNHLY, CDR2 FYNNEI. The sample comprised peripheral blood. V and J are TRBV2 and TRBJ2-1; TRBD2 aligns across 13 bases. The sequence derives from a woman aged 30 to 39 with primary liver carcinoma and hepatitis B virus infection. DNA for the CDR3: TGTGCCAGCAGTGAAGGGACTAGCGGGAGCAATGAGCAGTTCTTC. Protein sequence: CASSEGTSGSNEQFF.